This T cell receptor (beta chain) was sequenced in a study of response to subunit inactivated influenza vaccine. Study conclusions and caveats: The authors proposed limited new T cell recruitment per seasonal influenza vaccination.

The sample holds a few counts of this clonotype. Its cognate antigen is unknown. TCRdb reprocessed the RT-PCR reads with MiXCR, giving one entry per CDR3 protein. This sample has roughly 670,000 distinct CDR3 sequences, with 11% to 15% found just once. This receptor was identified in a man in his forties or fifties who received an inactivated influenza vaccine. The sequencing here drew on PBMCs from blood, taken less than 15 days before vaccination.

This CDR3 reads CASSRTPDLYNEQFF. The CDR3 nucleotides are TGCGCCAGCAGCCGAACCCCGGATCTATACAATGAGCAGTTCTTC. This chain links TRBV5-1 with TRBJ2-1; D call uncertain. Germline CDR1 SGHRS, CDR2 YFSETQ. This CDR3 comprises 15 residues. V was clipped by 4 bases and J by 4 bases, with 15 bases between them.